One and the same sample provided the 2 T cell receptor beta chains below, sequenced in a study of cytomegalovirus exposure and HLA in healthy donors. The PCR contained 60 Vbeta and 13 Jbeta primers. Method: immunoSEQ multiplex PCR; TCRdb's copy keeps in-frame clones and lacks some. The sample has 200,000 to 250,000 clones, 70% to 85% seen once; the top ten hold 3.8%. The sample consisted of PBMCs. Receptor source: a male donor in good health and CMV-seronegative.

The chain links TRBV6-5 to TRBJ2-2; the match to TRBD1 covers 8 bases. Germline assignment: CDR1 MNHEY and CDR2 SVGAGI. The CDR3 is made up of 12 amino acids. With 7 bases clipped from V and 7 bases from J, the junction kept 2 bases outside the gene matches. This CDR3 reads CASNRGDGELFF. CDR3 nucleotide sequence: TGTGCCAGCAACAGGGGGGACGGGGAGCTGTTTTTT.

This clone appeared a single time. J is TRBJ2-5 and V is TRBV18; weak D call: TRBD1 (6 bases). Germline CDR1 reads KGHSH; CDR2 reads LQKENI. This CDR3 contains 16 residues. Trimming pared 5 bases from V and 5 bases from J, leaving 21 bases between. CDR3 amino acids: CASSSPRQVLRETQYF. In DNA form, the CDR3 reads TGTGCCAGCTCATCCCCAAGACAGGTACTACGGGAGACCCAGTACTTC.